The 8 T cell receptor beta chains listed next were all sequenced from one sample in a study of T cell responses to AZD1222 COVID-19 vaccine. Sequencing used immunoSEQ multiplex PCR; TCRdb keeps in-frame clones, though not all of them. The table has roughly 100,000 clones, roughly 86% seen once. The sequenced sample was peripheral blood, obtained 28 days after the second dose of the MenACWY control vaccine. The receptors stem from an adult who received the MenACWY meningococcal vaccine as a control.

The rearrangement links TRBV19 to TRBJ2-3; D gene ambiguous. V dropped 4 bases and J dropped 4 bases, with 9 bases sitting between them. There are 13 residues in the CDR3. CDR1 and CDR2 (germline): LNHDA, SQIVND (reference sequence). The CDR3 DNA reads as TGTGCCAGTAGTAAGGGATTTTCAGATACGCAGTATTTT. Amino acid sequence: CASSKGFSDTQYF.

This chain joins TRBV19 and TRBJ2-6; no clear D. CDR3 length equals 16 residues. V was cut by 5 bases and J by 0 bases, with 11 bases left in between. Germline V gene lookup returns CDR1 LNHDA and CDR2 SQIVND (reference sequence). In DNA, the CDR3 is TGTGCCAGTAGTCATACACCCGTCTCTGGGGCCAACGTCCTGACTTTC. Translating gives CASSHTPVSGANVLTF.

The V gene is TRBV3-1 (or the pseudogene TRBV3-2), the J gene TRBJ2-7; TRBD1 aligns across 8 bases. The germline V gene encodes CDR1 LGHDT and CDR2 YNNKEL (reference sequence). Unmatched junction bases numbered 5, after V lost 4 bases and J lost 3 bases. CDR3 length: 14 residues. The CDR3, as DNA: TGTGCCAGCAGCCCCAGAGGGACAGGCTACGAGCAGTACTTC. Amino acid sequence: CASSPRGTGYEQYF.

V gene TRBV18 combines with J gene TRBJ2-7; either TRBD1 or TRBD2 may fit D (6 bases each). Germline CDR1 KGHSH, CDR2 LQKENI. This CDR3 has 13 residues. The ends were cut back, 2 bases at V and 8 bases at J, with 13 bases in the middle. The CDR3 protein is CASSPGTGGQQYF. The DNA for the CDR3 is TGTGCCAGCTCACCAGGGACTGGGGGCCAGCAGTACTTC.

The J gene is TRBJ2-7, the V gene TRBV7-3; D tentatively reads TRBD1 or TRBD2 (7 bases each). This CDR3 is 13 amino acids long. Germline V gives CDR1 SGHTA, CDR2 FQGTGA. V lost 3 bases, J lost 11 bases, and 17 bases lay in between. The CDR3 region is CASSLASGTVKYF. The DNA of the CDR3 is TGTGCCAGCAGCTTGGCGAGCGGGACAGTCAAGTACTTC. The variable domain in full, completed from reference TRBV7-3 and TRBJ2-7, reads GAGVSQTPSNKVTEKGKYVELRCDPISGHTALYWYRQSLGQGPEFLIYFQGTGAADDSGLPNDRFFAVRPEGSVSTLKIQRTERGDSAVYLCASSLASGTVKYFGPGTRLTVT.

The chain uses TRBV5-4 and TRBJ2-1; D is ambiguous. Trimming pared 5 bases from V and 8 bases from J, leaving 20 bases between. CDR3 length: 15 amino acids. Germline lookup yields CDR1 SGHNT and CDR2 YYREEE (reference sequence). CDR3 nucleotide sequence: TGTGCCAGCAGTCCTCAAACCTCAGGCCAGTATGAGCAGTTCTTC. This gives the protein CASSPQTSGQYEQFF.

This chain connects TRBV5-4 to TRBJ1-6, with a weak D call TRBD1 (5 bases). This CDR3 comprises 19 residues. In germline, CDR1 is SGHNT, CDR2 YYREEE (reference sequence). V dropped 0 bases and J dropped 2 bases, with 18 bases sitting between them. CDR3 nucleotides: TGTGCCAGCAGCTTGGGGGGAGGGGCAGGGAACGCCTATAATTCACCCCTCCACTTT. Its translation is CASSLGGGAGNAYNSPLHF.

J is TRBJ2-7 and V is TRBV7-3; no reliable D call. Germline V lookup: CDR1 SGHTA, CDR2 FQGTGA. The CDR3 length is 14 residues. The V end was cut by 1 base, the J end by 2 bases, with 9 bases between. CDR3 loop: CASSLKLWTYEQYF. The CDR3 DNA reads TGTGCCAGCAGCTTAAAACTCTGGACCTACGAGCAGTACTTC.